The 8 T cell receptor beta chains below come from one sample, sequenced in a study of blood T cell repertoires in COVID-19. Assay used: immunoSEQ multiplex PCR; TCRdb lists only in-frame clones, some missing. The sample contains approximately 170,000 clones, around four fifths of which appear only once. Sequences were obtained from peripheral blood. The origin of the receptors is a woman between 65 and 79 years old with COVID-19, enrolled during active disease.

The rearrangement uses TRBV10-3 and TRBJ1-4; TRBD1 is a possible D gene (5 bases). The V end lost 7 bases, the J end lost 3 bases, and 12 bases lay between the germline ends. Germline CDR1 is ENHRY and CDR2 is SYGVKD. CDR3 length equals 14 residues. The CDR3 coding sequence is TGTGCCATCACCTCGGACAAGGCTAATGAAAAACTGTTTTTT. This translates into CAITSDKANEKLFF.

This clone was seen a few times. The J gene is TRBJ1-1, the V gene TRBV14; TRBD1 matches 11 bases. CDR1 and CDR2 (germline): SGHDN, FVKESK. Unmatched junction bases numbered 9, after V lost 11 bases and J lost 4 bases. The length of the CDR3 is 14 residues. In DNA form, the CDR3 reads TGTGCCCCCATCCTTGGGACAGGGGGCACTGAAGCTTTCTTT. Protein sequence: CAPILGTGGTEAFF.

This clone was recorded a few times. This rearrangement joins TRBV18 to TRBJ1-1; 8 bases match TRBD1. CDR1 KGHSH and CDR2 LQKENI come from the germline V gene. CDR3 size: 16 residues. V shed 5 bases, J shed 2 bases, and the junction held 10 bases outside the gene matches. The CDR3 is CASSGQGRTSNTEAFF. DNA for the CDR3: TGTGCCAGCTCAGGACAGGGCCGGACCTCTAACACTGAAGCTTTCTTT. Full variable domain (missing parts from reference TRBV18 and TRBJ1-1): NAGVMQNPRHLVRRRGQEARLRCSPMKGHSHVYWYRQLPEEGLKFMVYLQKENIIDESGMPKERFSAEFPKEGPSILRIQQVVRGDSAAYFCASSGQGRTSNTEAFFGQGTRLTVV.

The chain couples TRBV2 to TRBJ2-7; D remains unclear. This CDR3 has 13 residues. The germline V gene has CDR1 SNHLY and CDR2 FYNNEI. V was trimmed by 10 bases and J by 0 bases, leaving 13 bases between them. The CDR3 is CATRVENSYEQYF. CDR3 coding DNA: TGTGCCACCCGGGTCGAGAACTCCTACGAGCAGTACTTC.

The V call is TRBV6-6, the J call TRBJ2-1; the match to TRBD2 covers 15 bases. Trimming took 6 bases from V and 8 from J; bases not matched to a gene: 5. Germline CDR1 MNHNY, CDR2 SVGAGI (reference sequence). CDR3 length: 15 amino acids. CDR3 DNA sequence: TGTGCCAGCAGGGCCGGACTAGCGGGAGGGGATGAGCAGTTCTTC. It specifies CASRAGLAGGDEQFF.

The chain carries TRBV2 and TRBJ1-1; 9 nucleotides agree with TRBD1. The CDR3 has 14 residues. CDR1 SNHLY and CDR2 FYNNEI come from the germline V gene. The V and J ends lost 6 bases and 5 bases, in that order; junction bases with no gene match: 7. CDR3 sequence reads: CASSRTGARTEAFF. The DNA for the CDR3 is TGTGCCAGCAGCAGGACAGGGGCGAGAACTGAAGCTTTCTTT.

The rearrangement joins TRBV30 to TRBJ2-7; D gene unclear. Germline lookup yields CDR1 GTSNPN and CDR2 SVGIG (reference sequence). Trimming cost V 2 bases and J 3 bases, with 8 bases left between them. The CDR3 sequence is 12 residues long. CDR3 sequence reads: CAWSLPIYEQYF. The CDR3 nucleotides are TGTGCCTGGAGTCTACCGATCTACGAGCAGTACTTC.

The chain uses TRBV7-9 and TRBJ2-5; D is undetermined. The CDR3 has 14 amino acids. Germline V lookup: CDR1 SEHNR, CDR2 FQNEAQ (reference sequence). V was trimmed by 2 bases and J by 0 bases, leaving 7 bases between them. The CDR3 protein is CASSLLGNQETQYF. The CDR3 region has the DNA TGTGCCAGCAGCTTACTGGGCAACCAAGAGACCCAGTACTTC.